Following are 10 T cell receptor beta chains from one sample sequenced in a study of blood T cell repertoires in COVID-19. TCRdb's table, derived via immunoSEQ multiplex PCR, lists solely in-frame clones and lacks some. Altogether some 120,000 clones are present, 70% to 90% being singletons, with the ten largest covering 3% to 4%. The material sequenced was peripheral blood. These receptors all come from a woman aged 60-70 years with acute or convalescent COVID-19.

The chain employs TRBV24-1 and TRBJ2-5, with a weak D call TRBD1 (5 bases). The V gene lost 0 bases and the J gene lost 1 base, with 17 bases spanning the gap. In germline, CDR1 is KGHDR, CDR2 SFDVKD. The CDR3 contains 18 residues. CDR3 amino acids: CATSDLRGQGISQETQYF. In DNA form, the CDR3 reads TGTGCCACCAGTGATTTGAGGGGTCAGGGAATATCCCAAGAGACCCAGTACTTC.

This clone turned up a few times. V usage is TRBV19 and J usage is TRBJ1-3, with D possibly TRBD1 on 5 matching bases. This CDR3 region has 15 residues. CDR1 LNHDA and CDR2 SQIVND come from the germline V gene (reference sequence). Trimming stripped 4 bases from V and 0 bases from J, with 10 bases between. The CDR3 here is CASSRGLLSGNTIYF. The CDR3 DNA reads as TGTGCCAGTAGTAGGGGACTGCTCTCTGGAAACACCATATATTTT.

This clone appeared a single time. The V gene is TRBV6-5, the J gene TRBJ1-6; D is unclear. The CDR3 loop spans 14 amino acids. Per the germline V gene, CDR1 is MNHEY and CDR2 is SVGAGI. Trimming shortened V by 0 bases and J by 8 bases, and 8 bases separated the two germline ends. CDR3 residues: CASSYSRTYSPLHF. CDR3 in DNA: TGTGCCAGCAGTTACTCGAGAACCTATTCACCCCTCCACTTT.

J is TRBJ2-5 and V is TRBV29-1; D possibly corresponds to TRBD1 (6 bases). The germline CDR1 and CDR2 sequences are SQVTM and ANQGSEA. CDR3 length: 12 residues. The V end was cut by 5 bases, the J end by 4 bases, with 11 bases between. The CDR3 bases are TGCAGCGTTAGTTTAGGGGGAGAGACCCAGTACTTC. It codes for CSVSLGGETQYF.

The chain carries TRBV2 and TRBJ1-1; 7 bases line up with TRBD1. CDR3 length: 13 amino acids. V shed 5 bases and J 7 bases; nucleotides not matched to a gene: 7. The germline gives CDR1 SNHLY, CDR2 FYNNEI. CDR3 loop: CASSYGTEFEAFF. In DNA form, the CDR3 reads TGTGCCAGCAGTTACGGGACAGAGTTTGAAGCTTTCTTT.

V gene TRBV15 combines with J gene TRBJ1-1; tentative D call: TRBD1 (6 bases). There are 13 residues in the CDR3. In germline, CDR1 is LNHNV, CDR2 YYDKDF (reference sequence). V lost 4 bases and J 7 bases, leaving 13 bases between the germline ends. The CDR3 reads CATSTGQMLEAFF. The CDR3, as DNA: TGTGCCACCAGCACTGGACAGATGCTTGAAGCTTTCTTT.

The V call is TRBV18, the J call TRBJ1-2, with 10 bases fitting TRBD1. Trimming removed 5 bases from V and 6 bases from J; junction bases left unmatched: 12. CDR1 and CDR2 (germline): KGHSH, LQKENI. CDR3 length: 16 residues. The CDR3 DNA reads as TGTGCCAGCTCAGCACAGACAGGGGGCGCGGCTCATGGCTACACCTTC. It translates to CASSAQTGGAAHGYTF. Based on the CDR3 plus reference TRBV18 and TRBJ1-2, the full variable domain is NAGVMQNPRHLVRRRGQEARLRCSPMKGHSHVYWYRQLPEEGLKFMVYLQKENIIDESGMPKERFSAEFPKEGPSILRIQQVVRGDSAAYFCASSAQTGGAAHGYTFGSGTRLTVV.

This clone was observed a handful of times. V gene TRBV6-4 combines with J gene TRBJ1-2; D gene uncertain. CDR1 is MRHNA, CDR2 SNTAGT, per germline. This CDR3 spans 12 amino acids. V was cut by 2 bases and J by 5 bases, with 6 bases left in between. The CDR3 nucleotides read TGTGCCAGCAGTGACCGGGGTTATGGCTACACCTTC. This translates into CASSDRGYGYTF.

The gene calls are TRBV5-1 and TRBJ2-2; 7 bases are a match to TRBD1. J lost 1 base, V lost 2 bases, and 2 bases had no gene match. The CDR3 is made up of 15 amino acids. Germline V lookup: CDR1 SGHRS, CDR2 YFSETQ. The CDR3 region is CASSLGDRNTGELFF. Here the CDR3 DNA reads TGCGCCAGCAGCTTAGGGGACAGGAACACCGGGGAGCTGTTTTTT.

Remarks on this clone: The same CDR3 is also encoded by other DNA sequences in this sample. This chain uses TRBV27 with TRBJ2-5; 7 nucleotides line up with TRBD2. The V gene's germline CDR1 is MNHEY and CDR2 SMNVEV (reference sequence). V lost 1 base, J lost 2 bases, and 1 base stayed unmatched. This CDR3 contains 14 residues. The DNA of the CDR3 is TGTGCCAGCAGTTTATGGGGGGGACAAGAGACCCAGTACTTC. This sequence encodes CASSLWGGQETQYF.